These 11 T cell receptor beta chains were all obtained from the same sample, sequenced in a study of lymphopenia after photon versus proton radiotherapy. Method: immunoSEQ multiplex PCR; TCRdb's copy keeps in-frame clones and lacks some. This sample has some 64,000 clones, with roughly 90% found just once. The input for sequencing was peripheral blood, taken from a patient treated with proton-based radiotherapy. Receptors originate from a man aged 80 or over with esophageal cancer.

This chain links TRBV25-1 with TRBJ2-5; D remains ambiguous. The germline V gene encodes CDR1 MGHDK and CDR2 SYGVNS. Trimming shortened V by 5 bases and J by 1 base, and 14 bases separated the two germline ends. The CDR3 runs 15 residues. The DNA for the CDR3 is TGTGCCAGCAGTCATACGGTAGAAACCCAAGAGACCCAGTACTTC. It yields the protein CASSHTVETQETQYF.

The rearrangement uses TRBV5-4 and TRBJ2-1, with TRBD2 matching 7 bases. J lost 6 bases, V lost 0 bases, and 3 bases had no gene match. Germline V gene lookup returns CDR1 SGHNT and CDR2 YYREEE (reference sequence). The CDR3 totals 14 residues. The CDR3 spells CASSLGLAINEQFF. As DNA, the CDR3 is TGTGCCAGCAGCTTGGGACTAGCTATCAATGAGCAGTTCTTC.

This sequence joins TRBV7-9 and TRBJ2-1, with TRBD2 matching 11 bases. The junction had 8 bases not matched to a gene; V was cut back by 6 bases and J by 4 bases. CDR1 and CDR2 (germline): SEHNR, FQNEAQ (reference sequence). CDR3 length: 16 residues. CDR3 residues: CASSSTSGKYYNEQFF. As DNA, the CDR3 is TGTGCCAGCAGTTCGACTAGCGGGAAGTATTACAATGAGCAGTTCTTC.

The chain joins TRBV11-3 to TRBJ2-1; 11 nucleotides agree with TRBD2. Germline loops: CDR1 SGHNT, CDR2 YENEEA. This CDR3 comprises 16 residues. Trimming took 5 bases from V and 4 from J; bases not matched to a gene: 7. In DNA form, the CDR3 reads TGTGCCAGCAGCCCAGACGGGACTAGCGGATACAATGAGCAGTTCTTC. Its translation: CASSPDGTSGYNEQFF.

The chain is built from TRBV4-1 and TRBJ1-2; D not certain. Germline V lookup: CDR1 MGHRA, CDR2 YSYEKL. The CDR3 runs to 14 residues. The V gene lost 1 base and the J gene lost 4 bases, with 10 bases spanning the gap. The chain's CDR3 is CASSQASRIYGYTF. The CDR3, as DNA: TGCGCCAGCAGCCAAGCCTCCCGGATCTATGGCTACACCTTC.

The chain joins TRBV9 to TRBJ1-1, with D hard to call. This CDR3 is 15 amino acids long. Trimming shortened V by 0 bases and J by 5 bases, and 14 bases separated the two germline ends. The V gene's germline CDR1 is SGDLS and CDR2 YYNGEE. In nucleotides, the CDR3 is TGTGCCAGCAGCGTAGAAGCAGACCCGAGTACTGAAGCTTTCTTT. Translating it yields CASSVEADPSTEAFF.

The rearrangement joins TRBV10-3 to TRBJ2-7; D is uncertain. Germline loops: CDR1 ENHRY, CDR2 SYGVKD. The CDR3 is 14 amino acids. Trimming removed 4 bases at V and 2 bases at J, with 12 bases between. For the CDR3, the DNA is TGTGCCATCAGTGGGGAACAAAATACCTACGAGCAGTACTTC. It is translated as CAISGEQNTYEQYF.

This chain links TRBV5-1 with TRBJ2-1; TRBD2 matches at 8 bases. The CDR3 runs 14 residues. V dropped 4 bases and J dropped 4; count of bases not matched to a gene: 4. Germline V gene sequence: CDR1 SGHRS, CDR2 YFSETQ. CDR3 sequence (DNA): TGCGCCAGCAGCGATACTAGCGGTTACAATGAGCAGTTCTTC. It encodes CASSDTSGYNEQFF.

Remarks on this clone: Other DNA sequences within the sample encode an identical CDR3. The gene calls are TRBV5-1 and TRBJ1-3; D is uncertain. V lost 0 bases to trimming and J lost 2 bases, with 6 bases between them. In germline, CDR1 is SGHRS, CDR2 YFSETQ. The CDR3 contains 14 residues. This CDR3 reads CASSLDLAGNTIYF. Here the CDR3 DNA reads TGCGCCAGCAGCTTGGATTTGGCTGGAAACACCATATATTTT.

J is TRBJ1-2 and V is TRBV5-1, with TRBD1 identical over 10 bases. The CDR3 is made up of 17 amino acids. Germline CDR1 and CDR2: SGHRS and YFSETQ. J gave up 7 bases and V 2 bases, and 14 bases lay outside the gene matches. CDR3 region: CASSFRRDRGLGLGYTF. CDR3 in DNA: TGCGCCAGCAGCTTCCGCCGGGACAGGGGATTAGGACTTGGCTACACCTTC.

This clone has just one count. V usage is TRBV19 and J usage is TRBJ2-7; tentatively, D is TRBD2 (6 bases). The CDR3 is made up of 16 amino acids. Germline-derived CDR1 and CDR2 are LNHDA and SQIVND (reference sequence). Trimming left V 6 bases short and J 0 bases short, with 18 bases between. The CDR3 reads CASSNIGGRSSYEQYF. The CDR3 coding sequence is TGTGCCAGTAGCAACATTGGGGGGAGGAGCTCCTACGAGCAGTACTTC.